Reported below is one T cell receptor (beta chain). Generated by immunoSEQ multiplex PCR, the TCRdb table keeps only in-frame clones and is missing some. The table has 300,000 to 400,000 clones, 88% seen once. The sample is drawn from a study of cytomegalovirus exposure and HLA in healthy donors. Study overall: The platform used for the 120 or so validation repertoires matched that of the roughly 700 first-cohort repertoires, a later analysis reported.

The J segment lost 0 bases and the V segment lost 2 bases, leaving 16 bases of the junction unmatched. This CDR3 has 19 residues. Germline V gene data show CDR1 as SNHLY and CDR2 as FYNNEI. The chain links TRBV2 to TRBJ2-7, with 7 bases lining up with TRBD1. The sequenced sample consisted of PBMCs. This clonotype was sampled from a man aged 25 to 45 in good health and CMV-seronegative. CDR3 in amino acids: CASSESELTGMFVSYEQYF. The CDR3 DNA is TGTGCCAGCAGTGAATCGGAGCTGACAGGGATGTTTGTCTCCTACGAGCAGTACTTC.